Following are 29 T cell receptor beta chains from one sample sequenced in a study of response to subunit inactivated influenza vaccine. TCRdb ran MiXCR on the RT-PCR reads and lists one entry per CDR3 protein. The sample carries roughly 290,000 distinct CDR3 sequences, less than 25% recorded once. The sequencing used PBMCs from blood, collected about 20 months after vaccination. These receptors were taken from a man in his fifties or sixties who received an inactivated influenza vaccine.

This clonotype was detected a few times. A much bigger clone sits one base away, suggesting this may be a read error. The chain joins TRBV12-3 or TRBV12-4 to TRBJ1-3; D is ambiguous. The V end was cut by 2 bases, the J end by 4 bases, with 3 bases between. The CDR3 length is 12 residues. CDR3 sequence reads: CASSLRGNTIYF. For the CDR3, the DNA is TGTGCCAGCAGTTTACGGGGAAACACCATATATTTT.

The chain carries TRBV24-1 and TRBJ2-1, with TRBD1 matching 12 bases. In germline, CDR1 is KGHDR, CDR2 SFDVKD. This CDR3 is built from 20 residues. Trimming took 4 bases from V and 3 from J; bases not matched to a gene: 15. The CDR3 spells CATSDPKAGQGASLYNEQFF. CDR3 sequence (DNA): TGTGCCACCAGTGACCCTAAAGCGGGACAGGGGGCTTCCCTCTACAATGAGCAGTTCTTC.

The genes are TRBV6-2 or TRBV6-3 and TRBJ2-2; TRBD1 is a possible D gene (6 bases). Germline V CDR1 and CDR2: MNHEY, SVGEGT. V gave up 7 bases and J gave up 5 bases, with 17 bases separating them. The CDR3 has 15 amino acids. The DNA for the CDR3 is TGTGCCAGCACCCACCCGGACAGAGGAACCGGGGAGCTGTTTTTT. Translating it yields CASTHPDRGTGELFF.

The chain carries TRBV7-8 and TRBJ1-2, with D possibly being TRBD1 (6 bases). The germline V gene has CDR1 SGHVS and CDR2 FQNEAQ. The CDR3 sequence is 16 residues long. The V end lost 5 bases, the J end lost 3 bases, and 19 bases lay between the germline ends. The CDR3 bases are TGTGCCAGCAGCCTACACCGAGGAGGGGGAGACTATGGCTACACCTTC. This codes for CASSLHRGGGDYGYTF.

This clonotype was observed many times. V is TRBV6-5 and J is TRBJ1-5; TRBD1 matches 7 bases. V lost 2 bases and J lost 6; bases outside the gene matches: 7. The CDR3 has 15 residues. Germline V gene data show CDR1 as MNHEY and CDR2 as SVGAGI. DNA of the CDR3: TGTGCCAGCAGTTACGGAGGGGGCGAAGGTCAGCCCCAGCATTTT. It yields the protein CASSYGGGEGQPQHF.

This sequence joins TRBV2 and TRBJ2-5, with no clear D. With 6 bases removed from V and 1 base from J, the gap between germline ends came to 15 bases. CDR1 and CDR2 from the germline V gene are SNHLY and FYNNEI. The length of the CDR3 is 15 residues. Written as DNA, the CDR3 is TGTGCCAGCAGCGAATGGCCACGAATCCAAGAGACCCAGTACTTC. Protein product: CASSEWPRIQETQYF.

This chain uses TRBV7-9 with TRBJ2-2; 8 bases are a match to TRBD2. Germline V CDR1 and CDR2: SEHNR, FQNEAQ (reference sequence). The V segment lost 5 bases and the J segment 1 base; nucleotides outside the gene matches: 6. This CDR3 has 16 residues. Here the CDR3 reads CASSPGGGMNTGELFF. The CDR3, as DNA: TGTGCCAGCAGCCCCGGGGGGGGCATGAACACCGGGGAGCTGTTTTTT.

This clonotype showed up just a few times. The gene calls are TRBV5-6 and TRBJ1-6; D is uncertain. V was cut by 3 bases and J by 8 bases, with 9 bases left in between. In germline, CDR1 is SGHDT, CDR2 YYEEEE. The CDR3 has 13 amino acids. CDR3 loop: CASSSRADSPLHF. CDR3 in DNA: TGTGCCAGCAGCTCCCGGGCAGATTCACCCCTCCACTTT. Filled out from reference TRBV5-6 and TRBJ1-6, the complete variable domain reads DAGVTQSPTHLIKTRGQQVTLRCSPKSGHDTVSWYQQALGQGPQFIFQYYEEEERQRGNFPDRFSGHQFPNYSSELNVNALLLGDSALYLCASSSRADSPLHFGNGTRLTVT.

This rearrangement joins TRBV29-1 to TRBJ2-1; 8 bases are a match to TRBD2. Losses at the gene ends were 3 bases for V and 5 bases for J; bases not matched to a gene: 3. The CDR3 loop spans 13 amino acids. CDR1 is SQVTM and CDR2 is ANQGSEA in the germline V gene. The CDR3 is CSVDLLADNEQFF. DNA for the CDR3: TGCAGCGTTGACCTACTAGCGGACAATGAGCAGTTCTTC.

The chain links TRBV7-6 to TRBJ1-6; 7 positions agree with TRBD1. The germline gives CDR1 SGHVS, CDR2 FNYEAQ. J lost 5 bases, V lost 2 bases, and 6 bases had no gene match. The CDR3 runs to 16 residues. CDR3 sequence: CASSLRGRGDNSPLHF. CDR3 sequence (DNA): TGTGCCAGCAGCTTAAGGGGGCGAGGTGATAATTCACCCCTCCACTTT.

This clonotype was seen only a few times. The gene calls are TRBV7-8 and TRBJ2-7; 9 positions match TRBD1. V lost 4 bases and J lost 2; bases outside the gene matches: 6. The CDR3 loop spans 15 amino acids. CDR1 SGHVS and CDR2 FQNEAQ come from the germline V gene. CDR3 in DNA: TGTGCCAGCAGCTGGCGCCGGACAGGGGCCTACGAGCAGTACTTC. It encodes CASSWRRTGAYEQYF.

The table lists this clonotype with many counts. This CDR3 reads CASSLEVRGMRGGYTF. CDR3 coding DNA: TGTGCCAGCAGTCTCGAGGTTCGGGGGATGCGTGGTGGCTACACCTTC. J is TRBJ1-2 and V is TRBV5-6; TRBD1 is a possible D gene (5 bases). Trimming took off 5 bases at V and 7 bases at J, with 24 bases between the two ends. Germline loops: CDR1 SGHDT, CDR2 YYEEEE. This CDR3 comprises 16 residues.

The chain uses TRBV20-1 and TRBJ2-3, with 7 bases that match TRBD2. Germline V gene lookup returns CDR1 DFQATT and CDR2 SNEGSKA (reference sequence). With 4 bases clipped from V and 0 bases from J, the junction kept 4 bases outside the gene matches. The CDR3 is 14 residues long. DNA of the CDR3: TGCAGTGCTAAAGGGACTACTAGCACAGATACGCAGTATTTT. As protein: CSAKGTTSTDTQYF.

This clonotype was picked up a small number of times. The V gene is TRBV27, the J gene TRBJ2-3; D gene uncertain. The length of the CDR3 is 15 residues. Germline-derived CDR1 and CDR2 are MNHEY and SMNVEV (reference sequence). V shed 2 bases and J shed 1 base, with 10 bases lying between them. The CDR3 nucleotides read TGTGCCAGCAGTTTAACTTCAACGGGCACAGATACGCAGTATTTT. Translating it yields CASSLTSTGTDTQYF.

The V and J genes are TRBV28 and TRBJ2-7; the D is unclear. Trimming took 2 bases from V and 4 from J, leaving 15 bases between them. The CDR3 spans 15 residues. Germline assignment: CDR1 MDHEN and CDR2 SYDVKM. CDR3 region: CASSLVQTKTYEQYF. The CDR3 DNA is TGTGCCAGCAGTTTAGTCCAGACAAAGACTTACGAGCAGTACTTC.

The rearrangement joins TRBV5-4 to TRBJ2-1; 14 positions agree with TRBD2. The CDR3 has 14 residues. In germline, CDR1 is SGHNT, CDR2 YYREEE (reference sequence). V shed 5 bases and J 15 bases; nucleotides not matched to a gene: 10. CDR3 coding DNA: TGTGCCAGCAGGCCTGGGACTAGCGGGAGTTTACTGTTCTTC. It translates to CASRPGTSGSLLFF.

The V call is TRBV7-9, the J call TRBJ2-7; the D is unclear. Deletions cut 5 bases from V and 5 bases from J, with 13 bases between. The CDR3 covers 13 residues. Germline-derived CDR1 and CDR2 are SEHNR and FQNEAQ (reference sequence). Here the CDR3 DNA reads TGTGCCAGCAGCCTTGGTGGGTCCCACGAGCAGTACTTC. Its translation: CASSLGGSHEQYF. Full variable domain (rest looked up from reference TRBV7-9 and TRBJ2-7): DTGVSQNPRHKITKRGQNVTFRCDPISEHNRLYWYRQTLGQGPEFLTYFQNEAQLEKSRLLSDRFSAERPKGSFSTLEIQRTEQGDSAMYLCASSLGGSHEQYFGPGTRLTVT.

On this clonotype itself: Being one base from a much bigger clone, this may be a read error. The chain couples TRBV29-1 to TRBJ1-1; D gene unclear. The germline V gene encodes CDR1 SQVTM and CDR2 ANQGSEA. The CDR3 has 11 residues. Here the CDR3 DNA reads TGCAGCGGGGTCCTGAACACTGAAGCTATCTTT. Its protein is CSGVLNTEAIF.

CDR3 amino acids: CATSDLRDTQFF. The CDR3 nucleotides are TGTGCCACCAGTGACCTCCGGGACACGCAGTTCTTC. This sequence joins TRBV24-1 and TRBJ2-1; weak D call: TRBD1 (6 bases). Germline V gene sequence: CDR1 KGHDR, CDR2 SFDVKD. The CDR3 runs to 12 residues. Trimming shortened V by 4 bases and J by 12 bases, and 12 bases separated the two germline ends.

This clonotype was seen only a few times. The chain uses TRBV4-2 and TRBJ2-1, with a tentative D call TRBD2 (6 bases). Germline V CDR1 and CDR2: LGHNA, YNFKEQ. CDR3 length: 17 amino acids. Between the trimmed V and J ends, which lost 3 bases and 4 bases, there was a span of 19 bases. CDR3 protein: CASSHLSGGAKYNEQFF. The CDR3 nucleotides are TGTGCCAGCAGCCACCTATCAGGAGGGGCGAAGTACAATGAGCAGTTCTTC.

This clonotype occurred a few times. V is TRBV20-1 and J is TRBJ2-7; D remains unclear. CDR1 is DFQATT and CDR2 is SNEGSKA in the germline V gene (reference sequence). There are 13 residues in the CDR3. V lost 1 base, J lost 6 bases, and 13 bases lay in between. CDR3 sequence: CSARVGQAGEQYF. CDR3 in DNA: TGCAGTGCTAGAGTTGGGCAGGCTGGCGAGCAGTACTTC.

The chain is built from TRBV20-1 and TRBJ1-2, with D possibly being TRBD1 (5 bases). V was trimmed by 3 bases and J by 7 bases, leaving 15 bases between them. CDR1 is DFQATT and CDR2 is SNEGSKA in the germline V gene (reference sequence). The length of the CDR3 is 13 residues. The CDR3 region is CSARLRDLGGYTF. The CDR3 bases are TGCAGTGCTAGGCTCAGGGATCTTGGTGGCTACACCTTC.

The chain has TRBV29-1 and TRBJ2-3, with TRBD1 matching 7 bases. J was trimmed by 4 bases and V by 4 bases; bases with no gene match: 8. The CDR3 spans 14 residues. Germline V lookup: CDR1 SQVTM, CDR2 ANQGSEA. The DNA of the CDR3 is TGCAGCGTTGTAGAGGGGGCTGGAGCAGATACGCAGTATTTT. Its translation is CSVVEGAGADTQYF.

The chain's CDR3 is CASSQSGTSGRYEQYF. CDR3 nucleotides: TGTGCCAGCAGCCAGTCCGGGACTAGCGGCCGTTACGAGCAGTACTTC. This sequence joins TRBV3-1 and TRBJ2-7, with 11 bases identical to TRBD2. After removal of 3 bases from V and 4 bases from J, the junction contained 8 bases not matched to a gene. CDR1 is LGHDT and CDR2 is YNNKEL in the germline V gene (reference sequence). The CDR3 is 16 residues long.

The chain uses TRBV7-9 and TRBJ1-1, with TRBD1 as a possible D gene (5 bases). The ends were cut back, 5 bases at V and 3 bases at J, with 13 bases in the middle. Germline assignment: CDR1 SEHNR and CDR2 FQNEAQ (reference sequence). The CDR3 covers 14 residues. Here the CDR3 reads CASSPPGRDTEAFF. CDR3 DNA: TGTGCCAGCAGCCCCCCTGGCAGGGACACTGAAGCTTTCTTT.

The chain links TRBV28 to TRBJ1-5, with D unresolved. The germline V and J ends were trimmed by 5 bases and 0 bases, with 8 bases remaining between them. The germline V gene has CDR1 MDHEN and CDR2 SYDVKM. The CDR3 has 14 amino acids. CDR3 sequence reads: CASSPYNSNQPQHF. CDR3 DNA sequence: TGTGCCAGCAGTCCCTACAATAGCAATCAGCCCCAGCATTTT.

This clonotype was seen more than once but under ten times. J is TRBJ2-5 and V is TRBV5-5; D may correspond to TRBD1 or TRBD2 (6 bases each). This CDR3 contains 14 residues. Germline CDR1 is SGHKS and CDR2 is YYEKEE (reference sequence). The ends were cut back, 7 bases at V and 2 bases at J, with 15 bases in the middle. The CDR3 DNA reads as TGTGCCAGCTCTGCGCGAGGGGGGCAAGAGACCCAGTACTTC. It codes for CASSARGGQETQYF.

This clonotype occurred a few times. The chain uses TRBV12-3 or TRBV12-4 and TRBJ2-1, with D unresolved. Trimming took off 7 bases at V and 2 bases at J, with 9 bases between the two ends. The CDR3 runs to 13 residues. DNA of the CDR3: TGTGCCAGCACCCGGCAGCCCTACAATGAGCAGTTCTTC. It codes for CASTRQPYNEQFF.

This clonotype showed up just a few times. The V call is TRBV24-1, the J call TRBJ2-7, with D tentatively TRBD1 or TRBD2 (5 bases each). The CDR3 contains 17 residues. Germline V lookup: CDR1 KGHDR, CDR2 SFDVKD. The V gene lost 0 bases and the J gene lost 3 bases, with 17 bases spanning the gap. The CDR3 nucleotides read TGTGCCACCAGTGATTTGAATACCGGGACGGGGAACTACGAGCAGTACTTC. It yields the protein CATSDLNTGTGNYEQYF.